The entry that follows covers one T cell receptor beta chain sequence. The antigen is not known. The entry originates in a study of T-cell reconstitution after alpha-beta-depleted transplantation in children. General observations from the study: In some patients, recipient T cells and intrathymic progenitors surviving conditioning explained high day-60 diversity. Newly produced T cells mostly provided counts and TCRbeta diversity after one year, as hyperexpanded clones declined.

Unique molecular identifiers were used to barcode this TCRbeta library. TCRdb used MiXCR to reprocess the PCR reads, holding one entry per CDR3 protein. This table has around 370,000 distinct CDR3 sequences, 15% to 20% appearing once. Here the sequenced sample was PBMCs, mostly from graft donor cells, taken 360 days after TCRalphabeta/CD19-depleted stem cell transplant. The source of this sequence is a male patient aged 2 to 9 who had a stem cell transplant for acute lymphoblastic leukemia, so the T cells may come from the graft donor.

The CDR3 nucleotides are TGCAGTGCTAGATTGGGGGGTTACAATGAGCAGTTCTTC. This codes for CSARLGGYNEQFF. The rearrangement joins TRBV20-1 to TRBJ2-1, with D possibly being TRBD2 (6 bases). Trimming cost V 2 bases and J 4 bases, with 9 bases left between them. Germline assignment: CDR1 DFQATT and CDR2 SNEGSKA (reference sequence). The CDR3 is 13 amino acids.